This TCR beta chain was sequenced in a study of blood T cell repertoires in COVID-19 (dated by TCRdb to the early 2020s). The study in broad terms: Samples covering the acute and convalescent phases of COVID-19 were provided by collaborators in the United States, Italy and Spain. Where HLA class I and class II types were available, the types were taken from metadata supplied by the sample provider, not from assay-based typing. The prospective study material was composed of cDNA or gDNA derived from T cells, B-cell-depleted T cells, or PBMCs. Subjects who had been exposed to COVID-19, were actively infected with it, or had recovered from it provided the deeply sampled blood TCRbeta repertoires that made up the dataset. A freely available public database, intended as a resource for researchers studying the immune response to SARS-CoV-2, is where the repertoires were released. Samples came from the ongoing ImmuneRACE study (first 160 participants) plus 1,254 subjects from 6 global collaborators. Nearly every sample came with metadata listing a de-identified subject ID, COVID-19 status, age in years and sex. The investigation overall reported the following: How much clinical and demographic metadata was included differed by source and by participant, and the metadata was provided uncurated.

Spanning cysteine to phenylalanine, the CDR3 consists of 15 amino acids. Only the CDR3 region is kept as DNA, spanning 45 bases read in frame from base 1. The junction carries 16 bases between V and J, which are trimmed by 7 bases and 4 bases respectively. Based on the germline V gene, the CDR1 and CDR2 sequences are MDHEN and SYDVKM. A word on this clone: The target of this receptor is not known. It has no much larger one-base neighbor in the sample; base qualities were not kept.

TCRbeta CDR3 regions were amplified from genomic DNA using the immunoSEQ Assay, a bias-controlled multiplex PCR. The published analysis was carried out like this. The number of nucleated cells in each sample was estimated from the amplification of reference gene primers within the assay. To quantify the absolute abundance of each unique TCRbeta CDR3 rearrangement, sequence reads were collapsed and filtered. For each sample, productive Simpson clonality was calculated as the square root of Simpson's diversity index across productive rearrangements. The immuneACCESS repertoire file appears here via TCRdb, limited to in-frame rearrangements. These files lack a portion of the clones; in checked studies, under half of the deficit traces to unresolved V genes, and the cause of the others is not known. That table gives V, J and clone size, and the DNA gave D and trimming. This sample holds roughly 220,000 clones; about three quarters were observed only once. 4.5% to 7% of the sample belongs to the ten largest clones.

Each collaborating institution followed its own protocols to collect whole blood in K2EDTA tubes. For TCRbeta analysis, collaborators shipped samples in one of three forms: frozen whole blood, isolated PBMCs, or DNA extracted from either of those sample types. Material: peripheral blood. This sequence originates from a woman aged 70-85 years with acute or convalescent COVID-19. This receptor chain uses TRBV28 and TRBJ1-4, and the D gene may be TRBD1, 6 bases matching. For the CDR3, the sequence is CASTFSDRLNEKLFF. The DNA sequence is as follows: TGTGCCAGCACCTTTTCGGACAGACTTAATGAAAAACTGTTTTTT.